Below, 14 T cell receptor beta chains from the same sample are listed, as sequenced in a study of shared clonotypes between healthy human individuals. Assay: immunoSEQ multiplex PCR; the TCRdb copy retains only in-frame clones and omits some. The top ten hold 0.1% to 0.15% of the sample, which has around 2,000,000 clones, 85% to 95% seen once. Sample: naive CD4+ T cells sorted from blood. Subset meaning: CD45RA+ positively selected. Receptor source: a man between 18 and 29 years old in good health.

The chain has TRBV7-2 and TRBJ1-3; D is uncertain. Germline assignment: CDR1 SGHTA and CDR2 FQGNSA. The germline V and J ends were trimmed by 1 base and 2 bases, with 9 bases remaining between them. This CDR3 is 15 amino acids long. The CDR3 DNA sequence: TGTGCCAGCAGCTTAGACAGAAGCGCTGGAAACACCATATATTTT. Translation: CASSLDRSAGNTIYF.

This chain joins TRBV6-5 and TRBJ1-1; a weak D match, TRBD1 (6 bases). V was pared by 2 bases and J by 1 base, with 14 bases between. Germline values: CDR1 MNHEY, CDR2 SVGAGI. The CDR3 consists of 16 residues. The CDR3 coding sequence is TGTGCCAGCAGTTACGGAAGTCGGGGACAGAACACTGAAGCTTTCTTT. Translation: CASSYGSRGQNTEAFF.

CDR3 DNA: TGTGCCAGCAGCTTTTGGCCAGGGTCAGAGACCCAGTACTTC. It yields the protein CASSFWPGSETQYF. The V and J genes are TRBV5-4 and TRBJ2-5; D might be TRBD1 (5 bases). Germline V gene lookup returns CDR1 SGHNT and CDR2 YYREEE (reference sequence). There are 14 residues in the CDR3. With 2 bases removed from V and 4 bases from J, the gap between germline ends came to 12 bases. Complete variable domain (other parts from reference TRBV5-4 and TRBJ2-5): ETGVTQSPTHLIKTRGQQVTLRCSSQSGHNTVSWYQQALGQGPQFIFQYYREEENGRGNFPPRFSGLQFPNYSSELNVNALELDDSALYLCASSFWPGSETQYFGPGTRLLVL.

CDR3 DNA sequence: TGTGCCATCAGTGACAGTGATAACTATGGCTACACCTTC. Translation: CAISDSDNYGYTF. The chain links TRBV10-3 to TRBJ1-2; no clear D gene. The germline V gene has CDR1 ENHRY and CDR2 SYGVKD. Between the trimmed V and J ends, which lost 3 bases and 1 base, there was a span of 6 bases. The CDR3 has 13 amino acids.

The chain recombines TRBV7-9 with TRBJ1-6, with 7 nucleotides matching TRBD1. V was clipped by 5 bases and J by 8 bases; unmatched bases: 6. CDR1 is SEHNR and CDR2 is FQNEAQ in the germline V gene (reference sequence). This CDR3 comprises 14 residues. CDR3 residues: CASSPDRVYSPLHF. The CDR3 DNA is TGTGCCAGCAGCCCTGACAGGGTTTATTCACCCCTCCACTTT.

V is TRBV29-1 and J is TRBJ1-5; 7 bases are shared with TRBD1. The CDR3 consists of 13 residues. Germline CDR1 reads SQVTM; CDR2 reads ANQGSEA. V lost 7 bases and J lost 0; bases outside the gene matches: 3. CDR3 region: CSAGTDSNQPQHF. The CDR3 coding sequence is TGCAGCGCCGGGACAGATAGCAATCAGCCCCAGCATTTT.

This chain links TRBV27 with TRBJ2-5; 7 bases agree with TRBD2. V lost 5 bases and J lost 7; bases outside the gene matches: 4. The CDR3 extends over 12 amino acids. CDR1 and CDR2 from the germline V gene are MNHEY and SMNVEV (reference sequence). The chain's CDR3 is CASSRGGSTQYF. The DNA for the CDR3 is TGTGCCAGCAGTCGCGGGGGTTCGACCCAGTACTTC.

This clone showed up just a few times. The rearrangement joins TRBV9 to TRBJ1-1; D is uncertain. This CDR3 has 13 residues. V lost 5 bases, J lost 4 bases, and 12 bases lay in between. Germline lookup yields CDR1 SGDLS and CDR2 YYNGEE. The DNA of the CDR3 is TGTGCCAGCAGTCTTGGACTACTCACTGAAGCTTTCTTT. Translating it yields CASSLGLLTEAFF.

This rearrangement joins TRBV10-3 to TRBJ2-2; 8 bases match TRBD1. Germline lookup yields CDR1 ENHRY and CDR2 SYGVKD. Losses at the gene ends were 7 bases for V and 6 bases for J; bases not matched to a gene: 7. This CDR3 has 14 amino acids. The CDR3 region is CAITPGQVSGELFF. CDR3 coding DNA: TGTGCCATCACTCCGGGACAGGTATCCGGGGAGCTGTTTTTT.

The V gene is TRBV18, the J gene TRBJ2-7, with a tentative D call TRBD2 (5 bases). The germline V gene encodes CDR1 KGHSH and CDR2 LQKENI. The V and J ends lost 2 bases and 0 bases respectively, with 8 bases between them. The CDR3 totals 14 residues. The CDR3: CASSPVEGSYEQYF. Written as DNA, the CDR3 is TGTGCCAGCTCACCAGTAGAGGGCTCCTACGAGCAGTACTTC.

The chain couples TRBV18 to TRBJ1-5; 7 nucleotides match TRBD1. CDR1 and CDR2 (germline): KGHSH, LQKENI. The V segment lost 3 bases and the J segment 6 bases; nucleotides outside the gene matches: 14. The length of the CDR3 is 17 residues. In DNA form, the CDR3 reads TGTGCCAGCTCACCCCCGGCAGGGGGAAACGGTGGTCAGCCCCAGCATTTT. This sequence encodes CASSPPAGGNGGQPQHF.

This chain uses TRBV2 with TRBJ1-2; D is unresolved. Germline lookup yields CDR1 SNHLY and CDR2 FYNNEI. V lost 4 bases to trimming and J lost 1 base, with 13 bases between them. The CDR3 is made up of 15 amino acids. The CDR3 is CASSGGGRVNYGYTF. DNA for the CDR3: TGTGCCAGCAGTGGTGGAGGAAGAGTTAACTATGGCTACACCTTC.

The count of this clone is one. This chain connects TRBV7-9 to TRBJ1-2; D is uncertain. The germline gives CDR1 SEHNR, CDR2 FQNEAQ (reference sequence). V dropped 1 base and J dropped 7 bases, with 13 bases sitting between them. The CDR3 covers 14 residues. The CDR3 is CASSLDVGRSGYTF. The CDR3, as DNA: TGTGCCAGCAGCTTAGATGTAGGGAGGAGTGGCTACACCTTC.

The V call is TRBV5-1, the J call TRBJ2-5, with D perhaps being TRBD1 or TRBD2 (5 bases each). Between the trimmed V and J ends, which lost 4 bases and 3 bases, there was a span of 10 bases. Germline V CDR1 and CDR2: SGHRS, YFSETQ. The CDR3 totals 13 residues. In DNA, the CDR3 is TGCGCCAGCAGCCCCAGAGGGGAAGAGACCCAGTACTTC. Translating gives CASSPRGEETQYF.